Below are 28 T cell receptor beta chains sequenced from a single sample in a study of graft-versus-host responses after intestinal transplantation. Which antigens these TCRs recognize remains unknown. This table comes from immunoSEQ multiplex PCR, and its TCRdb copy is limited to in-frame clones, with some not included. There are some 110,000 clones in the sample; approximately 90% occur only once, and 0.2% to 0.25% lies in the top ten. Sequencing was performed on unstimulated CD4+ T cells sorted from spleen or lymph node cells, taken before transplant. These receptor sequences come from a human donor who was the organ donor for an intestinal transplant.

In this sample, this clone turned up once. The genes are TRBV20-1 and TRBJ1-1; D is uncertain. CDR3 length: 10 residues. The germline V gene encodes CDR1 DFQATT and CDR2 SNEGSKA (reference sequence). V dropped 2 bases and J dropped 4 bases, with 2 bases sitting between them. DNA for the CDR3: TGCAGTGCTAGAACCACTGAAGCTTTCTTT. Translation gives CSARTTEAFF.

The CDR3 is CASRRQFNEKLFF. CDR3 sequence (DNA): TGTGCCAGTAGGAGACAGTTTAATGAAAAACTGTTTTTT. The V and J genes are TRBV19 and TRBJ1-4; weak D call: TRBD1 (5 bases). Germline V lookup: CDR1 LNHDA, CDR2 SQIVND (reference sequence). This CDR3 region has 13 residues. Trimming took 6 bases from V and 4 from J, leaving 9 bases between them.

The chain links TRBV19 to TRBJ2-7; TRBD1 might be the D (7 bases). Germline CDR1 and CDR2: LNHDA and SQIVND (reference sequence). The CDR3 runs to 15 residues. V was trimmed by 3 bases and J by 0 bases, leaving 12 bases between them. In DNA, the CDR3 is TGTGCCAGTAGTATGGAGGGGGCAAGCTCCTACGAGCAGTACTTC. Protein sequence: CASSMEGASSYEQYF.

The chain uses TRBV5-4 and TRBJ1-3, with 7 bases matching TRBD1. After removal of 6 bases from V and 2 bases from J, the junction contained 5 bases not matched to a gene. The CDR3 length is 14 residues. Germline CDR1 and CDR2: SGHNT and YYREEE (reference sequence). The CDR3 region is CASTQGGTGNTIYF. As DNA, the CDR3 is TGTGCCAGCACCCAGGGGGGTACTGGAAACACCATATATTTT.

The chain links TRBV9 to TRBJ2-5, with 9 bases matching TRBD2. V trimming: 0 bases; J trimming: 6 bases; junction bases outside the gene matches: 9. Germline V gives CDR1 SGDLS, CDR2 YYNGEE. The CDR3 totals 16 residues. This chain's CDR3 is CASSVAPGTSRQTQYF. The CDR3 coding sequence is TGTGCCAGCAGCGTAGCCCCCGGGACTAGCCGTCAGACCCAGTACTTC.

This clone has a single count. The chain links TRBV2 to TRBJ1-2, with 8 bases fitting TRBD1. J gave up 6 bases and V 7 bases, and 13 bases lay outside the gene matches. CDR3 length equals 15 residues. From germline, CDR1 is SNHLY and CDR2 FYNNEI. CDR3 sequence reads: CASIRIWTGRDGYTF. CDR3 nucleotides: TGTGCCAGCATAAGGATTTGGACAGGGAGGGATGGCTACACCTTC.

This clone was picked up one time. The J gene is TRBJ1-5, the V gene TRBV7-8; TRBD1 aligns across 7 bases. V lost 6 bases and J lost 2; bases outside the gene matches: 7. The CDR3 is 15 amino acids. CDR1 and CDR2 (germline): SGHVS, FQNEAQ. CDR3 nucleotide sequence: TGTGCCAGCAGTACAAGAGGACAGGGCAATCAGCCCCAGCATTTT. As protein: CASSTRGQGNQPQHF.

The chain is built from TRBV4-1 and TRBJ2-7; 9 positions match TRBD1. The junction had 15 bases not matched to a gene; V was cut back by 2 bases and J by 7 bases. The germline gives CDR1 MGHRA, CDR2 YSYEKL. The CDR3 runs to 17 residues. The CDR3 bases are TGCGCCAGCAGCCAAACTCCTACGGGACAGGGAAAGAGAGAGCAGTACTTC. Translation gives CASSQTPTGQGKREQYF.

DNA for the CDR3: TGCGCCAGCAGCCAGGATTCGAGTGTATTCTTGGATACGCAGTATTTT. Its translation is CASSQDSSVFLDTQYF. V is TRBV4-1 and J is TRBJ2-3; the D is unclear. Germline V gene sequence: CDR1 MGHRA, CDR2 YSYEKL. The length of the CDR3 is 16 residues. Between the trimmed V and J ends, which lost 3 bases and 6 bases, there was a span of 19 bases.

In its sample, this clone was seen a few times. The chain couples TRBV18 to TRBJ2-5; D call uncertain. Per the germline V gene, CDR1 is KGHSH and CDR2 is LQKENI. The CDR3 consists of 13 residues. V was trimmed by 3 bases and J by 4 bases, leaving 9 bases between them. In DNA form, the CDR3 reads TGTGCCAGCTCACCGGGCTTCGGAGAGACCCAGTACTTC. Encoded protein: CASSPGFGETQYF. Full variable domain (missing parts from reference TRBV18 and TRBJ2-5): NAGVMQNPRHLVRRRGQEARLRCSPMKGHSHVYWYRQLPEEGLKFMVYLQKENIIDESGMPKERFSAEFPKEGPSILRIQQVVRGDSAAYFCASSPGFGETQYFGPGTRLLVL.

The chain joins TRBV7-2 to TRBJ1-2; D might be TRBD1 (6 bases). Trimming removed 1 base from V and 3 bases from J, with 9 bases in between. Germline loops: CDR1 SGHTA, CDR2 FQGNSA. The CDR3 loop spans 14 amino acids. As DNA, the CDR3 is TGTGCCAGCAGCTTAGTACAGGGATACTATGGCTACACCTTC. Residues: CASSLVQGYYGYTF.

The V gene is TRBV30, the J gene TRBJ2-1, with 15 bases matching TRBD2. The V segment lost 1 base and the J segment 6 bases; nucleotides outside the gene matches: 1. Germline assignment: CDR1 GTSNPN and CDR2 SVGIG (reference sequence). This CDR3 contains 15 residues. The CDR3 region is CAWSGGLAGGNEQFF. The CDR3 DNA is TGTGCCTGGAGTGGGGGACTAGCGGGAGGCAATGAGCAGTTCTTC.

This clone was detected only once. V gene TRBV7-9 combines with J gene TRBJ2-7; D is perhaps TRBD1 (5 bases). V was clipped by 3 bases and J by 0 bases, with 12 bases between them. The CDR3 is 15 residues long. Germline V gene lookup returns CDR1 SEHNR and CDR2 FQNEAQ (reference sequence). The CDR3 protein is CASSFSGAFSYEQYF. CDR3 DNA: TGTGCCAGCAGCTTCTCTGGGGCGTTCTCCTACGAGCAGTACTTC.

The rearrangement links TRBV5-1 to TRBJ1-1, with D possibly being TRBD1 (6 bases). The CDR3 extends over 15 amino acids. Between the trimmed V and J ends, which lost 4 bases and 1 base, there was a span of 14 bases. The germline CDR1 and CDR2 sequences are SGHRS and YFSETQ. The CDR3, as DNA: TGCGCCAGCAGCCCGTCGGGACACGAGAACACTGAAGCTTTCTTT. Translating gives CASSPSGHENTEAFF.

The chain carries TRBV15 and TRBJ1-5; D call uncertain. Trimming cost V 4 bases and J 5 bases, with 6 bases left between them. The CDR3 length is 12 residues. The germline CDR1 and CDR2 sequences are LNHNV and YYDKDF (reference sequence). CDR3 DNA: TGTGCCACCAGCATCCAGTATCAGCCCCAGCATTTT. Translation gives CATSIQYQPQHF.

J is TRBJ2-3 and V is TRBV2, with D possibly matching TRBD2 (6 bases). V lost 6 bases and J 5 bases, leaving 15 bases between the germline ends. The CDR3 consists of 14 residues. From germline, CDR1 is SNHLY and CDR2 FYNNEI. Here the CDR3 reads CASSATRSGDTQYF. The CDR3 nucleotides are TGTGCCAGCAGCGCGACTAGAAGTGGAGATACGCAGTATTTT. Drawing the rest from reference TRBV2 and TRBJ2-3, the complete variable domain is EPEVTQTPSHQVTQMGQEVILRCVPISNHLYFYWYRQILGQKVEFLVSFYNNEISEKSEIFDDQFSVERPDGSNFTLKIRSTKLEDSAMYFCASSATRSGDTQYFGPGTRLTVL.

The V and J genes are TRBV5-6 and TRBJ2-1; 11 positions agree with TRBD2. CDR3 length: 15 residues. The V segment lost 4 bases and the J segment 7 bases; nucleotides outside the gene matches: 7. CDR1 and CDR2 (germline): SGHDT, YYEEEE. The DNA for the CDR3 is TGTGCCAGCAGCGCACTAGCGGGAGAGGGTAATGAGCAGTTCTTC. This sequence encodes CASSALAGEGNEQFF.

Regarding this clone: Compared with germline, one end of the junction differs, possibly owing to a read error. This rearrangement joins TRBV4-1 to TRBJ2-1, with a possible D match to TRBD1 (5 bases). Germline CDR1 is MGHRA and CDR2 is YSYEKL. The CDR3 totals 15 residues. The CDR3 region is CASSLQGRSNNEQFF. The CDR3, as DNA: TGCGCCAGCAGCCTCCAGGGTCGCTCCAACAATGAGCAGTTCTTC.

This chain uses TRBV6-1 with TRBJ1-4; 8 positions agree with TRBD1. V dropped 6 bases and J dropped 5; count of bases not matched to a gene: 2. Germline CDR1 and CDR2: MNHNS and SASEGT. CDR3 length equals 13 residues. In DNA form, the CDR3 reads TGTGCCAGCAGCTGGACAGGGAATGAAAAACTGTTTTTT. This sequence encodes CASSWTGNEKLFF.

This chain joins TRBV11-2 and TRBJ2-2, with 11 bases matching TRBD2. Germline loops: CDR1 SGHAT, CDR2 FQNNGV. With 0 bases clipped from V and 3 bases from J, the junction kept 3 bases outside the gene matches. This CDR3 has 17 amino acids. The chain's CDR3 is CASSLELAGGHTGELFF. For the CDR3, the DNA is TGTGCCAGCAGCTTAGAGCTAGCGGGAGGTCACACCGGGGAGCTGTTTTTT.

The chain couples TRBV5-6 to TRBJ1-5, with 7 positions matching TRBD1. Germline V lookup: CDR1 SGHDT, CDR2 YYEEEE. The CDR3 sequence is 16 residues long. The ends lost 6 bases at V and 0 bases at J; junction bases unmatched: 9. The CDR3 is CASNRGGGGSNQPQHF. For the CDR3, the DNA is TGTGCCAGCAACAGGGGCGGCGGAGGTAGCAATCAGCCCCAGCATTTT.

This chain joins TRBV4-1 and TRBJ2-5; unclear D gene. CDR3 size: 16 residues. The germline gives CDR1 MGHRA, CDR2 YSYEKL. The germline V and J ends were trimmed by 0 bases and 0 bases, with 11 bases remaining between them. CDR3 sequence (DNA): TGCGCCAGCAGCCAAGAATTTATGGGGTACCAAGAGACCCAGTACTTC. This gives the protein CASSQEFMGYQETQYF.

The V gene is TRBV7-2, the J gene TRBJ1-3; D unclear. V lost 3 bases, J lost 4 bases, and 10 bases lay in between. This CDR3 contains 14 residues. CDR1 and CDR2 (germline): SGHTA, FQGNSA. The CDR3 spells CASSFLGNGNTIYF. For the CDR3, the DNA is TGTGCCAGCAGCTTCCTGGGGAACGGAAACACCATATATTTT.

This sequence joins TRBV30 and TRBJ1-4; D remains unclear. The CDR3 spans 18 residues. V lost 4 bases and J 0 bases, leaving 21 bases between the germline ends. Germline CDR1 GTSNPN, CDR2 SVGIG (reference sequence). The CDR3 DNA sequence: TGTGCCTGGACGGTGGGTGACTCACCGTTTCCAACTAATGAAAAACTGTTTTTT. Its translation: CAWTVGDSPFPTNEKLFF.

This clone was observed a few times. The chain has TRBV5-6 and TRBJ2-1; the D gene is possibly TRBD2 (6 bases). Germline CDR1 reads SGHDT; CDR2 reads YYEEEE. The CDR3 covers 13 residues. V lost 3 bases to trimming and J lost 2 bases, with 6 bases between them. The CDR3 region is CASSWTTYNEQFF. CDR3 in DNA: TGTGCCAGCAGCTGGACTACCTACAATGAGCAGTTCTTC.

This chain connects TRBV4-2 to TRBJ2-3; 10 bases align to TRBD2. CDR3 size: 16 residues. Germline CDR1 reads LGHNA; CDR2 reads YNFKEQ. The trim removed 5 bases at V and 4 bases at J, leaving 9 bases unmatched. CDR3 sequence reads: CASSAASGGGPDTQYF. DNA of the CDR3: TGTGCCAGCAGCGCGGCGAGCGGGGGGGGCCCAGATACGCAGTATTTT.

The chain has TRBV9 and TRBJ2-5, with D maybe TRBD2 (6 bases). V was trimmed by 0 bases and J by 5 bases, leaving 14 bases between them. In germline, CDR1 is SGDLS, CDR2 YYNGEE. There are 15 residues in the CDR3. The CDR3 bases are TGTGCCAGCAGCGTAGAGGTGCGGGGATGGGAGACCCAGTACTTC. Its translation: CASSVEVRGWETQYF. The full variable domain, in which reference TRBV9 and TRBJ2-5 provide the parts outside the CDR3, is DSGVTQTPKHLITATGQRVTLRCSPRSGDLSVYWYQQSLDQGLQFLIQYYNGEERAKGNILERFSAQQFPDLHSELNLSSLELGDSALYFCASSVEVRGWETQYFGPGTRLLVL.

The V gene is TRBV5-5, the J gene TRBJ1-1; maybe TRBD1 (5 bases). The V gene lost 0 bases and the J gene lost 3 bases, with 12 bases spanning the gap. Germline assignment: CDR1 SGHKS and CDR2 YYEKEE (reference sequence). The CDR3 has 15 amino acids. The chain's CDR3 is CASSLAGGGDTEAFF. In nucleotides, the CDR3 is TGTGCCAGCAGCTTGGCTGGGGGAGGGGACACTGAAGCTTTCTTT. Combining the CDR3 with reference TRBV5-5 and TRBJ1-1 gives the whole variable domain DAGVTQSPTHLIKTRGQQVTLRCSPISGHKSVSWYQQVLGQGPQFIFQYYEKEERGRGNFPDRFSARQFPNYSSELNVNALLLGDSALYLCASSLAGGGDTEAFFGQGTRLTVV.